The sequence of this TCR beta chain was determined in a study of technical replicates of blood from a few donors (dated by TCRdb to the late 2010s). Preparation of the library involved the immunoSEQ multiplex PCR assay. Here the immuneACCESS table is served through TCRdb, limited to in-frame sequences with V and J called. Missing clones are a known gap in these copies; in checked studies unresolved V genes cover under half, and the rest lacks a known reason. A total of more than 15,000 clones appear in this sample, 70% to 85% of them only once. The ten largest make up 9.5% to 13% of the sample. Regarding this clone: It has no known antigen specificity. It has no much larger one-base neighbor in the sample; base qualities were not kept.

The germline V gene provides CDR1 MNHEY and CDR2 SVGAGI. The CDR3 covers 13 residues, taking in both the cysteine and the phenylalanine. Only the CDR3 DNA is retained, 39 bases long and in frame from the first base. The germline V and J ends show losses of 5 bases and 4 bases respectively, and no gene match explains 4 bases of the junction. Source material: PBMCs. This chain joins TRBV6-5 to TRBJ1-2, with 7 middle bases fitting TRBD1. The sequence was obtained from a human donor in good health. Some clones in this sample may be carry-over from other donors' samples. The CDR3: CASSRGTVYGYTF. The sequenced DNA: TGTGCCAGCAGTCGCGGGACAGTCTATGGCTACACCTTC.